A selection of T cell receptor beta chains follows, all from one sample in a study of cytomegalovirus exposure and HLA in healthy donors. The assay was immunoSEQ multiplex PCR, and TCRdb's table has in-frame clones only and misses some. The profile shows about 120,000 clones, roughly 15% of them singletons. The sample taken for sequencing was PBMCs. All receptors come from a woman between 18 and 29 years old in good health and CMV-seronegative. CDR3s include the opening cysteine and the closing phenylalanine or tryptophan. The order of the fields is D gene, V gene, J gene, clone size, CDR3 DNA, CDR3 protein. A D gene is named only where the DNA matches it firmly. Expanded clones are given a class, and other clones once, few, many or no size at all.

>-|TRBV28|TRBJ1-2|-
TGTGCCAGCAGTTTAATGACAGCCTATGGCTACACCTTC
CASSLMTAYGYTF
>-|TRBV14|TRBJ1-1|-
TGTGCCAGCAGCCCCCTCACAGGGAAGGACACTGAAGCTTTCTTT
CASSPLTGKDTEAFF
>-|TRBV9|TRBJ2-2|-
TGTGCCAGCAGCGTATCGCGTTCGTACACCGGGGAGCTGTTTTTT
CASSVSRSYTGELFF
>-|TRBV4-3|TRBJ1-1|few
TGCGCCAGCAGCCAAAACAGAATGAACACTGAAGCTTTCTTT
CASSQNRMNTEAFF
>-|TRBV6-4|TRBJ2-1|few
TGTGCCAGCAGTGACTCTGAGGGTCGGGAGCAGTTCTTC
CASSDSEGREQFF
>-|TRBV11-3|TRBJ2-7|-
TGTGCCAGCAGCTTAGATAGCGGCTCTCGGCAGTACTTC
CASSLDSGSRQYF
>TRBD1|TRBV28|TRBJ1-1|few
TGTGCCAGCAGTTTATGGCAGGGGGCGGCCACTGAAGCTTTCTTT
CASSLWQGAATEAFF
>-|TRBV4-2|TRBJ2-2|few
TGTGCCAGCAGCCAAGATCAGGGATCCAACACCGGGGAGCTGTTTTTT
CASSQDQGSNTGELFF
>-|TRBV7-9|TRBJ2-5|-
TGTGCCAGCAGCCCATACATGTACCAAGAGACCCAGTACTTC
CASSPYMYQETQYF
>TRBD2|TRBV6-5|TRBJ2-7|few
TGTGCCAGCAGTTACTCGTTTGCGGGAGGGCCCGAGCAGTACTTC
CASSYSFAGGPEQYF
>TRBD1|TRBV6-1|TRBJ2-1|few
TGTGCCAGCAGTCTACAGGGGGCTATAGAGCAGTTCTTC
CASSLQGAIEQFF
>-|TRBV5-4|TRBJ1-1|few
TGTGCCAGCAGCCCCGGGGGGAGAACGAACACTGAAGCTTTCTTT
CASSPGGRTNTEAFF
>-|TRBV7-2|TRBJ1-1|few
TGTGCCAGCAGCTTAATCGGGACTGAAGCTTTCTTT
CASSLIGTEAFF
>TRBD1|TRBV2|TRBJ1-5|many
TGTGCCAGCAGTGTGAGCTTGAGCAGGGGGCATCAGCCCCAGCATTTT
CASSVSLSRGHQPQHF
>-|TRBV7-9|TRBJ1-1|few
TGTGCCAGCAGCCCTCAGGGCAAAGGGGAAGCTTTCTTT
CASSPQGKGEAFF
>-|TRBV7-7|TRBJ2-7|-
TGTGCCAGCAGCTTAGGTCGAGATTACGAGCAGTACTTC
CASSLGRDYEQYF
>TRBD1|TRBV6-1|TRBJ1-1|few
TGTGCCAGCAGTGTGGACAGGGCGGCTTTCTTT
CASSVDRAAFF
>TRBD2|TRBV5-4|TRBJ2-1|-
TGTGCCAGCAGCGGCGGGACCGGCCAGCGGGGGCCCGGGGTTGAGCAGTTCTTC
CASSGGTGQRGPGVEQFF
>-|TRBV6-5|TRBJ2-1|-
TGTGCCAGCAGCCAGGCATGGTACAATGAGCAGTTCTTC
CASSQAWYNEQFF
>-|TRBV30|TRBJ2-7|few
TGTGCCTGGAGTTATGGTGGGACTGGAAATTACGAGCAGTACTTC
CAWSYGGTGNYEQYF
>-|TRBV27|TRBJ1-5|-
TGTGCCAGCAGTCCCGTAGGACACTTGAGCAATCAGCCCCAGCATTTT
CASSPVGHLSNQPQHF
>TRBD1|TRBV2|TRBJ1-2|few
TGTGCCAGGGGGAGACAGGGACCAGGAGGCTACACCTTC
CARGRQGPGGYTF
>-|TRBV7-9|TRBJ2-4|few
TGTGCCAGCCTCCCCTTAGACCTCGGGGACAAAAACATTCAGTACTTC
CASLPLDLGDKNIQYF
>TRBD2|TRBV28|TRBJ2-1|-
TGTTCCCTTGGCGGGAGGAGAAACAATGAGCAGTTCTTC
CSLGGRRNNEQFF
>-|TRBV7-3|TRBJ2-7|-
TGTGCCAGCAGCTTAATCCCTGTGGGGGGTGAGCAGTACTTC
CASSLIPVGGEQYF
>-|TRBV6-6|TRBJ1-1|-
TGTGCCAGCAGTTACTCGATACAGCATTTGAACACTGAAGCCTTCTTT
CASSYSIQHLNTEAFF
>TRBD2|TRBV28|TRBJ2-1|few
TGTGCCAGCGTCTCTAGCGGGGACATCTATGAGCAGTTCTTC
CASVSSGDIYEQFF
>TRBD2|TRBV13|TRBJ2-3|-
TGTGCCAGCAGCCCCCGGCTAGCGGGAGGTGGTGGCACAGATACGCAGTATTTT
CASSPRLAGGGGTDTQYF
>TRBD2|TRBV5-1|TRBJ2-1|few
TGCGCCAGCAGCAACGGAGGTAGCGGGAGCTACAATGAGCAGTTCTTC
CASSNGGSGSYNEQFF
>TRBD2|TRBV5-1|TRBJ2-5|few
TGCGCCAGCAGGGCCGGGGGGGCAGGGGAGACCCAGTACTTC
CASRAGGAGETQYF
>TRBD2|TRBV27|TRBJ2-3|few
TGTGCCAGCAGTTTACGCCGGGGGGGCCTCGGGGATACGCAGTATTTT
CASSLRRGGLGDTQYF
>TRBD2|TRBV5-8|TRBJ2-1|many
TGTGCCAGCAGCTTCCGCCACGGGGGGGCTTATCATGAGCAGTTCTTC
CASSFRHGGAYHEQFF
>TRBD1|TRBV30|TRBJ1-4|-
TGTGCCTGGAGAAGGGACAGGGAGGAAAAACTGTTTTTT
CAWRRDREEKLFF
>-|TRBV15|TRBJ2-2|-
TGTGCCACCAGCAGAGATTATCAGGGTCGCGCCGGGGAGCTGTTTTTT
CATSRDYQGRAGELFF
>-|TRBV4-3|TRBJ1-5|few
TGCGCCAGCAGCCAAGTTGGAGGGAGCCAGCCCCAGCATTTT
CASSQVGGSQPQHF
>-|TRBV7-2|TRBJ1-3|-
TGTGCCAGCAGCTTCTCAGGGGCTGCTGGAAACACCATATATTTT
CASSFSGAAGNTIYF
>TRBD1|TRBV6-1|TRBJ2-3|few
TGTGCCAGCAGTCCTCGGACAGGAGAGACAGATACGCAGTATTTT
CASSPRTGETDTQYF
>TRBD1|TRBV5-1|TRBJ2-7|few
TGCGCCAGCAGCTCGGACAGGGAGGTCTACGAGCAGTACTTC
CASSSDREVYEQYF
>-|TRBV28|TRBJ1-5|-
TGTGCCAGCACCCCCTCCGGGGGGGGGCAGCCCCAGCATTTT
CASTPSGGGQPQHF
>-|TRBV7-2|TRBJ1-4|-
TGTGCCAGCACCTTCGCACAGCCTGGGGAAAAACTGTTTTTT
CASTFAQPGEKLFF
>TRBD1|TRBV7-8|TRBJ1-1|-
TGTGCCAGCAGCTTCCGACAGGGTAACACTGAAGCTTTCTTT
CASSFRQGNTEAFF
>TRBD2|TRBV18|TRBJ2-7|few
TGTGCCAGCTCACCCACTAGCGGGGATCGGTACTTC
CASSPTSGDRYF
>TRBD2|TRBV4-1|TRBJ2-1|few
TGCGCCAGCAGCCCACTAGCGGGAGGGTATGAGCAGTTCTTC
CASSPLAGGYEQFF
>TRBD1|TRBV28|TRBJ2-3|-
TGTGCCAGCAGTTTAGGGTGGGGGCAGGGGGCGAGGGATACGCAGTATTTT
CASSLGWGQGARDTQYF
>-|TRBV21-1|TRBJ1-5|few
TGTGCCAGCAGCAAATGCGGGGAGGGTCAGCCCCAGCATTTT
CASSKCGEGQPQHF
>TRBD1|TRBV4-2|TRBJ1-4|few
TGTGCCAGCAGCCAAGGACAGGGAGGAGAAAAACTGTTTTTT
CASSQGQGGEKLFF
>TRBD2|TRBV19|TRBJ2-7|few
TGTGCCAGTAGTCCGGATCTAGCGGGAGGCTCCCACGAGCAGTACTTC
CASSPDLAGGSHEQYF
>TRBD2|TRBV15|TRBJ2-7|-
TGTGCCACCAGCAGAGAAGGGAGCGGGGGGGCCCCCTACGAGCAGTACTTC
CATSREGSGGAPYEQYF